This T cell receptor (beta chain) is drawn from a study of control samples from healthy donors and cancer patients. V shed 0 bases and J 4 bases; nucleotides not matched to a gene: 5. Germline lookup yields CDR1 SGHVS and CDR2 FNYEAQ. This CDR3 comprises 16 residues. Sequencing used immunoSEQ multiplex PCR; TCRdb keeps in-frame clones, though not all of them. The sample consists of 150,000 or so clones, about 94% of them appearing once. The TCR was taken from a man in his fifties or sixties in good health. The specimen was blood. The chain joins TRBV7-6 to TRBJ2-3; the match to TRBD1 covers 9 bases. The DNA of the CDR3 is TGTGCCAGCAGCTTAGCCGGGACAGGGATCCCAGATACGCAGTATTTT. Amino acid sequence: CASSLAGTGIPDTQYF.